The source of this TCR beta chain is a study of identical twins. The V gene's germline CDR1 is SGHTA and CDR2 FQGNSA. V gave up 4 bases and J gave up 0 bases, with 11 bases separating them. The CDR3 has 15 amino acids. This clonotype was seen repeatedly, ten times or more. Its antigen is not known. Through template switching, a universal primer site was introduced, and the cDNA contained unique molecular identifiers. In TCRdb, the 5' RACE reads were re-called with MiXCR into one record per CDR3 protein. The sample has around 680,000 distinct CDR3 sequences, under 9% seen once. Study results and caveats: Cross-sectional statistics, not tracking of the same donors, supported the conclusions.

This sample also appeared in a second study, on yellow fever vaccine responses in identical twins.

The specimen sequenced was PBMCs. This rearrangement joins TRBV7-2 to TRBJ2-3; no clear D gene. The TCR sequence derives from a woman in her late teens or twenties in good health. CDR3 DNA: TGTGCCAGCAGCTCCCGACACCGTAGCACAGATACGCAGTATTTT. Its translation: CASSSRHRSTDTQYF. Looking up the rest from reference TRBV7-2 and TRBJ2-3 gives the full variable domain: GAGVSQSPSNKVTEKGKDVELRCDPISGHTALYWYRQSLGQGLEFLIYFQGNSAPDKSGLPSDRFSAERTGGSVSTLTIQRTQQEDSAVYLCASSSRHRSTDTQYFGPGTRLTVL.